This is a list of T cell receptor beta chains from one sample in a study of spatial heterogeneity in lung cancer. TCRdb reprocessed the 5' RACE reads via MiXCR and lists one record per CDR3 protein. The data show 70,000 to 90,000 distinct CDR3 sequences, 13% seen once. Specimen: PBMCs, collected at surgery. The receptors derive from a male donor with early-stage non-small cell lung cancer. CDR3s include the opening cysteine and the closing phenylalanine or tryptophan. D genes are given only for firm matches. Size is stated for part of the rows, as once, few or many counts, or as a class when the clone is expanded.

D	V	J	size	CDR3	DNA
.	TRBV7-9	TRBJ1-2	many	CASSLVGGVNGYTF	TGTGCCAGCAGCTTAGTCGGCGGAGTGAACGGCTACACCTTC
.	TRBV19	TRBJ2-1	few	CASRTREYNEQFF	TGTGCCAGTAGAACTAGGGAGTACAATGAGCAGTTCTTC
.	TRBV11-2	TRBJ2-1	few	CASSLTALGGQFF	TGTGCCAGCAGCTTAACCGCACTAGGAGGGCAGTTCTTC
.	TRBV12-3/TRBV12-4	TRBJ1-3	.	CASSIRDYGNTIYF	TGTGCCAGCAGTATCAGGGATTATGGAAACACCATATATTTT
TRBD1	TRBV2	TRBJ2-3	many	CARGTGATDTQYF	TGTGCCCGAGGGACAGGGGCCACAGATACGCAGTATTTT
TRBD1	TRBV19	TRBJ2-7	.	CASSAWDSLQREQYF	TGTGCCAGTAGTGCATGGGACAGCCTTCAAAGGGAGCAGTACTTC
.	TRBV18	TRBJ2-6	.	CASSRSSGANVLTF	TGTGCCAGCTCACGGAGCTCTGGGGCCAACGTCCTGACTTTC
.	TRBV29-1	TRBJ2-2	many	CSVDWRGGTNTGELFF	TGCAGCGTTGATTGGCGTGGGGGCACGAACACCGGGGAGCTGTTTTTT
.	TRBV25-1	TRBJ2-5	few	CASSELANQETQYF	TGTGCCAGCAGTGAATTGGCCAACCAAGAGACCCAGTACTTC
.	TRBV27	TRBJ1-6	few	CASSENGGGENSPLHF	TGTGCCAGCAGCGAAAATGGGGGGGGAGAGAATTCACCCCTCCACTTT
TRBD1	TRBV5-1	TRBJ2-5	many	CASSSTGGRETQYF	TGCGCCAGCAGTTCGACAGGGGGTCGTGAGACCCAGTACTTC
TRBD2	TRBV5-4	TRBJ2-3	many	CASSQKREGTDTQYF	TGTGCCAGCAGCCAAAAGCGGGAGGGGACAGATACGCAGTATTTT
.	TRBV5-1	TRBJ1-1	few	CASSLTVLNTEAFF	TGCGCCAGCAGCCTGACGGTCCTGAACACTGAAGCTTTCTTT
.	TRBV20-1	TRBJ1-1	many	CSALGAPNTEAFF	TGCAGTGCTCTAGGGGCGCCGAACACTGAAGCTTTCTTT
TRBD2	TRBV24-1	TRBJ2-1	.	CATSDLAGGRSYNEQFF	TGTGCCACCAGTGATCTAGCGGGAGGGCGGTCCTACAATGAGCAGTTCTTC